This TCR beta chain was identified in a study of control samples from healthy donors and cancer patients. Clones were sequenced by immunoSEQ multiplex PCR, and TCRdb holds only the in-frame ones, with some missing. The data hold roughly 180,000 clones, with roughly 94% observed a single time. The CDR3 spans 13 residues. The V and J ends lost 6 bases and 8 bases respectively, with 11 bases between them. The germline V gene has CDR1 ENHRY and CDR2 SYGVKD. The TCR sequence derives from a woman aged 18 to 35 in good health. The chain couples TRBV10-3 to TRBJ1-6; TRBD1 is a possible D gene (5 bases). Sequenced sample: blood. The CDR3 protein is CAIRGGVDSPLHF. The CDR3 nucleotides are TGTGCCATCAGGGGGGGTGTAGATTCACCCCTCCACTTT.